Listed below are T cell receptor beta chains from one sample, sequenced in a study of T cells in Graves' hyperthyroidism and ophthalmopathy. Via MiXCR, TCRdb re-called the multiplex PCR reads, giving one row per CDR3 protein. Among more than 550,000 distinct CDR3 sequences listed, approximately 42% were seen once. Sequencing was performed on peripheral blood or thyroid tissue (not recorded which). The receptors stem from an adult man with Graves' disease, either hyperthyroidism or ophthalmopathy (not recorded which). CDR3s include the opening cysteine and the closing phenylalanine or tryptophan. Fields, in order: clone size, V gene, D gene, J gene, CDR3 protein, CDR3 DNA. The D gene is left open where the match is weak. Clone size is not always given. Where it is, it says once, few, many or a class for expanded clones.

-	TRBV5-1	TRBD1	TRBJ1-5	CASRNRGHSNQPQHF	TGCGCCAGCAGAAACAGGGGGCATAGCAATCAGCCCCAGCATTTT
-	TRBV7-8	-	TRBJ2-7	CASSLIRGAREQYF	TGTGCCAGCAGCTTAATTCGGGGGGCTCGGGAGCAGTACTTC
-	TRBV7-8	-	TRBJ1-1	CASSTPAQGMNTEAFF	TGTGCCAGCAGTACCCCCGCGCAGGGGATGAACACTGAAGCTTTCTTT
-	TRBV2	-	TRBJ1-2	CASSELPRDYGYTF	TGTGCCAGCAGTGAACTACCTCGGGACTATGGCTACACCTTC
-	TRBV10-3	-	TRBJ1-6	CAISEGFNSPLHF	TGTGCCATCAGTGAGGGCTTTAATTCACCCCTCCACTTT
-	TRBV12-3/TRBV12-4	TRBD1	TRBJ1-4	CASSRTGLNEKLFF	TGTGCCAGCAGTCGGACAGGGCTAAATGAAAAACTGTTTTTT
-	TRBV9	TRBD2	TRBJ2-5	CASSLASGRLETQYF	TGTGCCAGCAGCCTCGCTAGCGGGCGTTTGGAGACCCAGTACTTC
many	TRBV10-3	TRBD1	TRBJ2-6	CAISGQGAGANVLTF	TGTGCCATCAGCGGACAGGGGGCCGGGGCCAACGTCCTGACTTTC
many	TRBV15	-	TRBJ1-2	CATSRGSMVGYTF	TGTGCCACCAGCAGAGGCAGTATGGTTGGCTACACCTTC
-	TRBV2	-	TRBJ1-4	CASSETGSSEKLFF	TGTGCCAGCAGTGAGACGGGGAGTTCCGAAAAACTGTTTTTT